This T cell receptor (beta chain) came from a study of glioma-infiltrating T cells after dendritic cell vaccination. Study context: Dendritic cell vaccination trial patients had either newly diagnosed or recurrent glioblastoma.

General study findings and limits: Complete blood and tumor specimen sets were limited to few patients. Estimated pretreatment TIL content predicted outcome after dendritic cell vaccination.

The V gene lost 6 bases and the J gene lost 2 bases, with 7 bases spanning the gap. The CDR3 totals 12 residues. The V gene's germline CDR1 is MNHEY and CDR2 SVGAGI. With respect to this clone: Its cognate antigen is unknown.

TCRdb's table, derived via immunoSEQ multiplex PCR, lists solely in-frame clones and lacks some. The sample contains 65,000 to 90,000 clones, over 75% of which appear only once. The chain couples TRBV6-5 to TRBJ1-1; D is uncertain. The starting material was blood, obtained before dendritic cell vaccination. This TCR was recovered from a human donor with glioblastoma. The DNA of the CDR3 is TGTGCCAGCAGAAGCCCCAACACTGAAGCTTTCTTT. Protein sequence: CASRSPNTEAFF.